These 27 T cell receptor beta chains came from one sample sequenced in a study of OX40 agonist ivuxolimab in advanced cancers. Clones were read by immunoSEQ multiplex PCR, and TCRdb kept only the in-frame ones, dropping some. Of tens of thousands of clones in the sample, nearly 90% are singletons; the top ten hold roughly 10%. The sequences come from CD4+ or CD8+ T cells sorted from blood, collected in a trial of the OX40 agonist ivuxolimab. The source is an adult with an advanced solid tumor such as melanoma, head and neck, liver or kidney cancer.

This clone was seen only once. The J gene is TRBJ2-1, the V gene TRBV7-9; maybe TRBD2 (6 bases). The V gene's germline CDR1 is SEHNR and CDR2 FQNEAQ (reference sequence). The CDR3 contains 15 residues. V was clipped by 5 bases and J by 2 bases, with 13 bases between them. The CDR3 nucleotides are TGTGCCAGCAGCCCTGGAGGGATCACCTACAATGAGCAGTTCTTC. It specifies CASSPGGITYNEQFF.

V gene TRBV7-2 combines with J gene TRBJ2-1, with unresolved D. The CDR3 length is 16 residues. Germline CDR1 reads SGHTA; CDR2 reads FQGNSA. V was trimmed by 1 base and J by 0 bases, leaving 10 bases between them. The CDR3 region is CASSLGSVSSYNEQFF. The CDR3, as DNA: TGTGCCAGCAGCTTAGGGTCCGTGAGCTCCTACAATGAGCAGTTCTTC.

J is TRBJ1-1 and V is TRBV19; 7 bases are a match to TRBD1. The V segment lost 5 bases and the J segment 5 bases; nucleotides outside the gene matches: 14. CDR1 and CDR2 (germline): LNHDA, SQIVND (reference sequence). The CDR3 contains 16 residues. CDR3 bases: TGTGCCAGTAGTTCCCGAGGGGGCGCGGGGAGTACTGAAGCTTTCTTT. It codes for CASSSRGGAGSTEAFF.

V usage is TRBV14 and J usage is TRBJ2-4, with D tentatively TRBD2 (6 bases). V was shortened by 0 bases and J by 9 bases, with 9 bases between the two germline ends. The CDR3 loop spans 13 amino acids. CDR1 and CDR2 (germline): SGHDN, FVKESK. The CDR3 protein is CASSQDGRGIQYF. Here the CDR3 DNA reads TGTGCCAGCAGCCAAGACGGGAGAGGCATTCAGTACTTC. Based on the CDR3 plus reference TRBV14 and TRBJ2-4, the full variable domain is EAGVTQFPSHSVIEKGQTVTLRCDPISGHDNLYWYRRVMGKEIKFLLHFVKESKQDESGMPNNRFLAERTGGTYSTLKVQPAELEDSGVYFCASSQDGRGIQYFGAGTRLSVL.

The chain uses TRBV5-4 and TRBJ2-3, with D tentatively TRBD2 (6 bases). The CDR3 has 14 residues. Germline lookup yields CDR1 SGHNT and CDR2 YYREEE (reference sequence). Between the trimmed V and J ends, which lost 1 base and 4 bases, there was a span of 10 bases. CDR3 nucleotide sequence: TGTGCCAGCAGCTTGCTAGCGAGATCAGATACGCAGTATTTT. Protein product: CASSLLARSDTQYF.

The genes are TRBV11-3 and TRBJ2-1, with D tentatively TRBD1 (6 bases). Between the trimmed V and J ends, which lost 3 bases and 4 bases, there was a span of 13 bases. This CDR3 comprises 15 residues. CDR1 and CDR2 from the germline V gene are SGHNT and YENEEA. The CDR3 sequence is CASSFWGLQYNEQFF. The DNA for the CDR3 is TGTGCCAGCAGCTTTTGGGGGCTACAATACAATGAGCAGTTCTTC.

The chain combines TRBV7-8 with TRBJ2-7; D might be TRBD2 (6 bases). This CDR3 has 13 amino acids. Trimming stripped 2 bases from V and 6 bases from J, with 11 bases between. Germline values: CDR1 SGHVS, CDR2 FQNEAQ. The CDR3 sequence is CASSLKLASEQYF. In nucleotides, the CDR3 is TGTGCCAGCAGCTTAAAACTAGCAAGCGAGCAGTACTTC.

This chain connects TRBV15 to TRBJ2-1, with D perhaps matching TRBD2 (5 bases). Germline-derived CDR1 and CDR2 are LNHNV and YYDKDF (reference sequence). V shed 5 bases and J shed 6 bases, with 17 bases lying between them. This CDR3 is 15 amino acids long. CDR3 residues: CATSRLGELINEQFF. CDR3 in DNA: TGTGCCACCAGCCGACTCGGGGAGCTAATCAATGAGCAGTTCTTC.

J is TRBJ2-3 and V is TRBV29-1; 13 nucleotides agree with TRBD2. The V and J ends lost 7 bases and 4 bases, in that order; junction bases with no gene match: 5. This CDR3 region has 14 residues. CDR1 and CDR2 from the germline V gene are SQVTM and ANQGSEA. For the CDR3, the DNA is TGCAGCGCAGAGACTAGCGGGAGGCCAGATACGCAGTATTTT. The encoded protein is CSAETSGRPDTQYF.

The chain links TRBV28 to TRBJ2-7, with TRBD2 as a possible D gene (6 bases). Deletions cut 4 bases from V and 4 bases from J, with 17 bases between. CDR1 is MDHEN, CDR2 SYDVKM, per germline. The CDR3 has 15 residues. The CDR3 region is CASSSTRGRRYEQYF. For the CDR3, the DNA is TGTGCCAGCAGTTCTACCCGAGGGAGGCGGTACGAGCAGTACTTC. The complete variable domain, with remaining parts taken from reference TRBV28 and TRBJ2-7, reads DVKVTQSSRYLVKRTGEKVFLECVQDMDHENMFWYRQDPGLGLRLIYFSYDVKMKEKGDIPEGYSVSREKKERFSLILESASTNQTSMYLCASSSTRGRRYEQYFGPGTRLTVT.

This clone has just one count. The chain combines TRBV7-2 with TRBJ2-7; D not resolved. The CDR3 runs to 15 residues. V was clipped by 7 bases and J by 0 bases, with 16 bases between them. The germline CDR1 and CDR2 sequences are SGHTA and FQGNSA. In DNA form, the CDR3 reads TGTGCCAGCATCCTTTCTCCTTTGAGCTCCTACGAGCAGTACTTC. It specifies CASILSPLSSYEQYF.

The chain links TRBV5-6 to TRBJ1-2; unclear D gene. The CDR3 is 12 amino acids. Germline V lookup: CDR1 SGHDT, CDR2 YYEEEE. V was trimmed by 5 bases and J by 2 bases, leaving 7 bases between them. In DNA form, the CDR3 reads TGTGCCAGCAGAACGGGAAACTATGGCTACACCTTC. Its translation is CASRTGNYGYTF.

This clone appeared a single time. The chain combines TRBV9 with TRBJ2-2; D tentatively fits TRBD1 or TRBD2 (6 bases each). Germline V lookup: CDR1 SGDLS, CDR2 YYNGEE. V dropped 0 bases and J dropped 0 bases, with 12 bases sitting between them. The length of the CDR3 is 17 residues. CDR3 amino acids: CASSVVGGPSNTGELFF. As DNA, the CDR3 is TGTGCCAGCAGCGTAGTGGGGGGCCCATCGAACACCGGGGAGCTGTTTTTT. The complete variable domain, with remaining parts taken from reference TRBV9 and TRBJ2-2, reads DSGVTQTPKHLITATGQRVTLRCSPRSGDLSVYWYQQSLDQGLQFLIQYYNGEERAKGNILERFSAQQFPDLHSELNLSSLELGDSALYFCASSVVGGPSNTGELFFGEGSRLTVL.

The V call is TRBV19, the J call TRBJ2-1; D is uncertain. This CDR3 is 15 amino acids long. Germline V gene sequence: CDR1 LNHDA, CDR2 SQIVND (reference sequence). Trimming stripped 1 base from V and 3 bases from J, with 10 bases between. The CDR3, as DNA: TGTGCCAGTAGTATAGCTACGAACCGCTACAATGAGCAGTTCTTC. This gives the protein CASSIATNRYNEQFF.

This chain joins TRBV4-1 and TRBJ1-1; D is perhaps TRBD1 (6 bases). This CDR3 is built from 14 residues. The germline CDR1 and CDR2 sequences are MGHRA and YSYEKL. Trimming pared 2 bases from V and 8 bases from J, leaving 15 bases between. CDR3 coding DNA: TGCGCCAGCAGCCAACCCCGGGACAAGAAAGAAGCTTTCTTT. Translation: CASSQPRDKKEAFF.

V and J are TRBV6-1 and TRBJ2-7, with 10 bases aligning to TRBD1. Germline trimming cut 5 bases from V and 4 bases from J; bases unmatched to any gene: 2. The CDR3 has 13 amino acids. Germline V CDR1 and CDR2: MNHNS, SASEGT. The CDR3 DNA reads TGTGCCAGCAGTCGGGACAGGGGATACGAGCAGTACTTC. Its protein product is CASSRDRGYEQYF.

This chain links TRBV7-3 with TRBJ2-1, with 9 nucleotides matching TRBD1. The CDR3 contains 17 residues. The V gene end was trimmed by 4 bases and the J gene end by 3 bases; junction bases not matched to a gene: 10. Germline CDR1 and CDR2: SGHTA and FQGTGA. The CDR3 DNA follows: TGTGCCAGCAGCTCCACCGGGACAGGGACCAACTACAATGAGCAGTTCTTC. Protein: CASSSTGTGTNYNEQFF.

The chain joins TRBV28 to TRBJ1-4; D gene uncertain. The CDR3 is made up of 14 amino acids. Trimming removed 5 bases from V and 5 bases from J, with 12 bases in between. Germline CDR1 MDHEN, CDR2 SYDVKM. The CDR3, as DNA: TGTGCCAGCAGTGTTCGGACGGGAAATGAAAAACTGTTTTTT. Translated: CASSVRTGNEKLFF. The variable domain in full, completed from reference TRBV28 and TRBJ1-4, reads DVKVTQSSRYLVKRTGEKVFLECVQDMDHENMFWYRQDPGLGLRLIYFSYDVKMKEKGDIPEGYSVSREKKERFSLILESASTNQTSMYLCASSVRTGNEKLFFGSGTQLSVL.

The chain has TRBV7-2 and TRBJ2-3; D remains unclear. There are 14 residues in the CDR3. V was cut by 3 bases and J by 0 bases, with 7 bases left in between. The germline CDR1 and CDR2 sequences are SGHTA and FQGNSA. The CDR3 is CASSFGLSTDTQYF. CDR3 in DNA: TGTGCCAGCAGCTTCGGCCTTAGCACAGATACGCAGTATTTT.

This chain links TRBV19 with TRBJ1-3; 10 nucleotides align to TRBD1. CDR1 and CDR2 from the germline V gene are LNHDA and SQIVND (reference sequence). The CDR3 runs 17 residues. The ends lost 3 bases at V and 4 bases at J; junction bases unmatched: 9. The CDR3 loop is CASSMVGTGAKGNTIYF. CDR3 nucleotide sequence: TGTGCCAGTAGTATGGTCGGGACAGGGGCCAAAGGAAACACCATATATTTT.

This clone was detected once. The gene calls are TRBV5-1 and TRBJ2-2; 10 bases agree with TRBD1. Trimming took 3 bases from V and 4 from J; bases not matched to a gene: 3. The CDR3 is 15 residues long. The germline gives CDR1 SGHRS, CDR2 YFSETQ. The CDR3 coding sequence is TGCGCCAGCAGCTCCGGGACAGGGGTCACCGGGGAGCTGTTTTTT. Amino acids: CASSSGTGVTGELFF.

The CDR3 is CASARAETTDTQYF. CDR3 nucleotides: TGTGCCAGCGCGAGGGCAGAGACCACAGATACGCAGTATTTT. The chain combines TRBV11-1 with TRBJ2-3; D possibly corresponds to TRBD2 (5 bases). This CDR3 spans 14 amino acids. Germline V gene data show CDR1 as SGHAT and CDR2 as FQDESV (reference sequence). V lost 8 bases and J 2 bases, leaving 14 bases between the germline ends.

The rearrangement links TRBV6-5 to TRBJ2-1; D unresolved. Germline CDR1 MNHEY, CDR2 SVGAGI. CDR3 length: 14 residues. Trimming removed 5 bases at V and 4 bases at J, with 12 bases between. CDR3 sequence (DNA): TGTGCCAGCAGTGCAGAAGCGCCGTACAATGAGCAGTTCTTC. This translates into CASSAEAPYNEQFF.

The CDR3 bases are TGTGCCAGCAGTTTGACAGGGGCAGCTTATGGCTACACCTTC. Its translation is CASSLTGAAYGYTF. The rearrangement uses TRBV7-8 and TRBJ1-2, with 8 nucleotides matching TRBD1. In germline, CDR1 is SGHVS, CDR2 FQNEAQ. V shed 6 bases and J 5 bases; nucleotides not matched to a gene: 8. CDR3 length: 14 amino acids.

CDR3 coding DNA: TGTGCCAGCAGCCCCCCGGGGGTTCTACGAACTGAAGCTTTCTTT. Translating it yields CASSPPGVLRTEAFF. The chain uses TRBV28 and TRBJ1-1; D is perhaps TRBD1 (5 bases). Germline CDR1 reads MDHEN; CDR2 reads SYDVKM. The CDR3 runs to 15 residues. The V and J ends lost 6 bases and 5 bases respectively, with 19 bases between them.

The rearrangement uses TRBV2 and TRBJ2-1; 10 positions agree with TRBD2. This CDR3 is 18 amino acids long. V lost 0 bases to trimming and J lost 0 bases; unmatched junction nucleotides: 5. Germline lookup yields CDR1 SNHLY and CDR2 FYNNEI. This chain's CDR3 is CASSEAWTSGASYNEQFF. CDR3 in DNA: TGTGCCAGCAGTGAAGCCTGGACTAGCGGTGCCTCCTACAATGAGCAGTTCTTC. The full variable domain, with the rest looked up from reference TRBV2 and TRBJ2-1, is EPEVTQTPSHQVTQMGQEVILRCVPISNHLYFYWYRQILGQKVEFLVSFYNNEISEKSEIFDDQFSVERPDGSNFTLKIRSTKLEDSAMYFCASSEAWTSGASYNEQFFGPGTRLTVL.

The chain carries TRBV29-1 and TRBJ1-2; 7 bases match TRBD1. The CDR3 contains 16 residues. Germline assignment: CDR1 SQVTM and CDR2 ANQGSEA. V shed 0 bases, J shed 1 base, and the junction held 8 bases outside the gene matches. CDR3 sequence: CSVEDLWGTVNYGYTF. As DNA, the CDR3 is TGCAGCGTTGAAGATCTGTGGGGGACAGTTAACTATGGCTACACCTTC.